This is a list of T cell receptor beta chains from one sample in a study of blood T cell repertoires in COVID-19. The assay was immunoSEQ multiplex PCR, and TCRdb's table has in-frame clones only and misses some. The table records approximately 46,000 clones, about 82% of them present only once. Sequencing input: peripheral blood. Source of these receptors: a human donor in a cohort sampled during active COVID-19. Both conserved end residues are part of each CDR3. The order of the fields is D gene, V gene, J gene, clone size, CDR3 DNA, CDR3 protein. A D gene is named only where the DNA matches it firmly. Rows may omit the clone size; those that give it use once, few, many or a size class.

d_call: TRBD2
v_call: TRBV7-2
j_call: TRBJ2-7
clone_size: -
cdr3_nt: TGTGCCAGCAGCTTAGGGACTAGCGGGGGCTACGAGCAGTACTTC
cdr3_aa: CASSLGTSGGYEQYF

d_call: -
v_call: TRBV2
j_call: TRBJ1-4
clone_size: -
cdr3_nt: TGTGCCAGCAGTCCTTACATGGAGGGTGAAAAACTGTTTTTT
cdr3_aa: CASSPYMEGEKLFF

d_call: TRBD1
v_call: TRBV5-6
j_call: TRBJ1-1
clone_size: -
cdr3_nt: TGTGCCAGCAGCTCGAACAGGGACAGGGGACGGTCGTATGTGGGGCCCATCTTT
cdr3_aa: CASSSNRDRGRSYVGPIF

d_call: -
v_call: TRBV6-5
j_call: TRBJ1-1
clone_size: -
cdr3_nt: TGTGCCAGCAGTACAGGGAGAAACACTGAAGCTTTCTTT
cdr3_aa: CASSTGRNTEAFF

d_call: -
v_call: TRBV27
j_call: TRBJ2-5
clone_size: -
cdr3_nt: TGTGCCAGCAGTCCCCAGGGCCAAGAGACCCAGTACTTC
cdr3_aa: CASSPQGQETQYF

d_call: -
v_call: TRBV7-9
j_call: TRBJ1-4
clone_size: -
cdr3_nt: TGTGCCAGCAGCCCAACCGGGGTCGGCGGAAAACTGTTTTTT
cdr3_aa: CASSPTGVGGKLFF

d_call: -
v_call: TRBV7-9
j_call: TRBJ2-7
clone_size: few
cdr3_nt: TGTGCCAGCAGCTACCGAGATTGGGAGCAGTACTTC
cdr3_aa: CASSYRDWEQYF

d_call: TRBD1
v_call: TRBV5-4
j_call: TRBJ1-2
clone_size: -
cdr3_nt: TGTGCCAGCAGCTTGGAACGGGACAGTGGCTACACCTTC
cdr3_aa: CASSLERDSGYTF

d_call: -
v_call: TRBV29-1
j_call: TRBJ2-1
clone_size: -
cdr3_nt: TGCAGCGTTGAAAAAATCACGGGAAGGTCCTACAATGAGCAGTTCTTC
cdr3_aa: CSVEKITGRSYNEQFF

d_call: -
v_call: TRBV10-3
j_call: TRBJ1-3
clone_size: -
cdr3_nt: TGTGCCATCAGTGGGGCTGTGGACAGACCTACCTCTGGAAACACCATATATTTT
cdr3_aa: CAISGAVDRPTSGNTIYF

d_call: TRBD1
v_call: TRBV4-2
j_call: TRBJ2-7
clone_size: -
cdr3_nt: TGTGCCAGCAGCCAGGGACAGGGGAAGGACGAGCAGTACTTC
cdr3_aa: CASSQGQGKDEQYF

d_call: TRBD2
v_call: TRBV19
j_call: TRBJ2-1
clone_size: once
cdr3_nt: TGTGCCAGTAGTATGAGTCTAGCGGGGGGGCTCGAGCAGTTCTTC
cdr3_aa: CASSMSLAGGLEQFF

d_call: TRBD1
v_call: TRBV7-9
j_call: TRBJ2-1
clone_size: -
cdr3_nt: TGTGCCAGCAGCCTGGGGGGACAGGGGAATGAGCAGTTCTTC
cdr3_aa: CASSLGGQGNEQFF

d_call: -
v_call: TRBV10-1
j_call: TRBJ1-5
clone_size: few
cdr3_nt: TGCGCCAGCAGTGAGTCGAGAGGTCAGCCCCAGCATTTT
cdr3_aa: CASSESRGQPQHF

d_call: -
v_call: TRBV18
j_call: TRBJ2-5
clone_size: -
cdr3_nt: TGTGCCAGCTCACCACCGGGCCTGTACCAAGAGACCCAGTACTTC
cdr3_aa: CASSPPGLYQETQYF

d_call: TRBD2
v_call: TRBV6-6
j_call: TRBJ2-1
clone_size: once
cdr3_nt: TGTGCCAGCACTGATAGACTAGCGGGTGAGCAGTTCTTC
cdr3_aa: CASTDRLAGEQFF

d_call: TRBD1
v_call: TRBV5-6
j_call: TRBJ1-2
clone_size: -
cdr3_nt: TGTGCCAGCACCGGGACAGCTTATGGCTACACCTTC
cdr3_aa: CASTGTAYGYTF

d_call: -
v_call: TRBV19
j_call: TRBJ1-6
clone_size: -
cdr3_nt: TGTGCCAGTAGTCCAAGGACAGCCGACCTAAATAATTCACCCCTCCACTTT
cdr3_aa: CASSPRTADLNNSPLHF

d_call: -
v_call: TRBV7-2
j_call: TRBJ1-3
clone_size: -
cdr3_nt: TGTGCCAGCAGCCCCCTACGAGGCTCAGGAAACACCATATATTTT
cdr3_aa: CASSPLRGSGNTIYF

d_call: TRBD1
v_call: TRBV6-5
j_call: TRBJ2-2
clone_size: -
cdr3_nt: TGTGCCAGCAGACAGGGGGCAACCGGGGAGCTGTTTTTT
cdr3_aa: CASRQGATGELFF

d_call: -
v_call: TRBV7-2
j_call: TRBJ1-6
clone_size: -
cdr3_nt: TGTGCCAGCAGCTTAGGGAGCTCCTATAATTCACCCCTCCACTTT
cdr3_aa: CASSLGSSYNSPLHF

d_call: TRBD2
v_call: TRBV5-5
j_call: TRBJ2-3
clone_size: once
cdr3_nt: TGTGCCAGCAGCCCGGTGGCGGGAGCGATAGATACGCAGTATTTT
cdr3_aa: CASSPVAGAIDTQYF

d_call: -
v_call: TRBV5-6
j_call: TRBJ2-2
clone_size: few
cdr3_nt: TGTGCCAGCAGCTTGGAGCTTTATATGAACACCGGGGAGCTGTTTTTT
cdr3_aa: CASSLELYMNTGELFF

d_call: -
v_call: TRBV28
j_call: TRBJ1-3
clone_size: -
cdr3_nt: TGTGCCAGCAGTGGGGGCGGTGCAGGTGGGGACACCATATATTTT
cdr3_aa: CASSGGGAGGDTIYF

d_call: TRBD1
v_call: TRBV2
j_call: TRBJ1-1
clone_size: -
cdr3_nt: TGTGCCAGCAGAGCGACAGGGGGGGTCACTGAAGCTTTCTTT
cdr3_aa: CASRATGGVTEAFF

d_call: -
v_call: TRBV6-2/TRBV6-3
j_call: TRBJ2-7
clone_size: -
cdr3_nt: TGTGCCAGCAGTCCCTACTCCTACGAGCAGTACTTC
cdr3_aa: CASSPYSYEQYF

d_call: TRBD2
v_call: TRBV12-5
j_call: TRBJ2-7
clone_size: -
cdr3_nt: TGTGCTAGTGCCCTCCAACCCCCTAGCGGGAGGGCCCAATACGAGCAGTACTTC
cdr3_aa: CASALQPPSGRAQYEQYF

d_call: TRBD2
v_call: TRBV4-1
j_call: TRBJ2-3
clone_size: -
cdr3_nt: TGCGCCAGCAGCCAAGCGGGATTTGCGGGGGGGCGGACAGATACGCAGTATTTT
cdr3_aa: CASSQAGFAGGRTDTQYF

d_call: -
v_call: TRBV6-6
j_call: TRBJ1-4
clone_size: -
cdr3_nt: TGTGCCAGCAGTTACTCGGGCTCAGGGCTGTTTTTT
cdr3_aa: CASSYSGSGLFF

d_call: -
v_call: TRBV13
j_call: TRBJ2-7
clone_size: -
cdr3_nt: TGTGCCAGCAGCCAGACGTTGGGGCAGGGCGCTAGCTACGAGCAGTACTTC
cdr3_aa: CASSQTLGQGASYEQYF

d_call: TRBD1
v_call: TRBV5-1
j_call: TRBJ2-3
clone_size: -
cdr3_nt: TGCGCCTCCTCTACCGAGGGACAGGGGGCAAATACGCAGTATTTT
cdr3_aa: CASSTEGQGANTQYF

d_call: TRBD2
v_call: TRBV11-2
j_call: TRBJ2-1
clone_size: -
cdr3_nt: TGTGCCAGCAGCTTAGCGGGAGGGTCCAATGAGCAGTTCTTC
cdr3_aa: CASSLAGGSNEQFF

d_call: TRBD1
v_call: TRBV5-1
j_call: TRBJ2-7
clone_size: -
cdr3_nt: TGCGCCAGCATATGGACAGGGCTTACCTACGAGCAGTACTTC
cdr3_aa: CASIWTGLTYEQYF

d_call: TRBD1
v_call: TRBV27
j_call: TRBJ2-7
clone_size: once
cdr3_nt: TGTGCCAGCAGTTATTCGGGACAGGGCCACGAGCAGTACTTC
cdr3_aa: CASSYSGQGHEQYF

d_call: TRBD2
v_call: TRBV3-1/TRBV3-2
j_call: TRBJ2-3
clone_size: -
cdr3_nt: TGTGCCAGCAGCCGGCTAGCGGGGGGTGGCACAGATACGCAGTATTTT
cdr3_aa: CASSRLAGGGTDTQYF

d_call: -
v_call: TRBV6-1
j_call: TRBJ2-2
clone_size: -
cdr3_nt: TGTGCCAGCAGTGAAGCGCAGACAGGTCGAGGCGGGGAGCTGTTTTTT
cdr3_aa: CASSEAQTGRGGELFF

d_call: -
v_call: TRBV7-2
j_call: TRBJ1-2
clone_size: -
cdr3_nt: TGTGCCAGCAGCTCGTCCTGGTCTGCGTATGGCTACACCTTC
cdr3_aa: CASSSSWSAYGYTF

d_call: -
v_call: TRBV29-1
j_call: TRBJ1-2
clone_size: -
cdr3_nt: TGCAGCGTCCGGACAGAAAACTATGGCTACACCTTC
cdr3_aa: CSVRTENYGYTF

d_call: TRBD2
v_call: TRBV7-2
j_call: TRBJ2-7
clone_size: -
cdr3_nt: TGTGCCAGCAGCCCGGCGGGGGCGGGAGGGCCCTACGAGCAGTACTTC
cdr3_aa: CASSPAGAGGPYEQYF

d_call: TRBD1
v_call: TRBV7-9
j_call: TRBJ2-5
clone_size: once
cdr3_nt: TGTGCCAGCAGCCCCGGGACAGGGGGTCTAGAGACCCAGTACTTC
cdr3_aa: CASSPGTGGLETQYF

d_call: -
v_call: TRBV7-9
j_call: TRBJ2-1
clone_size: -
cdr3_nt: TGTGCCAGCAGCCGTACTCTAGAGGCTGAGCAGTTCTTC
cdr3_aa: CASSRTLEAEQFF

d_call: TRBD2
v_call: TRBV4-1
j_call: TRBJ2-5
clone_size: -
cdr3_nt: TGCGCCAGCAGCCAAACTAGCGGGAGTGGATGGCAAGAGACCCAGTACTTC
cdr3_aa: CASSQTSGSGWQETQYF

d_call: -
v_call: TRBV5-4
j_call: TRBJ1-3
clone_size: -
cdr3_nt: TGTGCCAGCAGCTTGGGAGCAATTCCTGGAAACACCATATATTTT
cdr3_aa: CASSLGAIPGNTIYF

d_call: TRBD1
v_call: TRBV29-1
j_call: TRBJ2-1
clone_size: -
cdr3_nt: TGCAGCGTTGAATTCGGACAGGGAGATAATGAGCAGTTCTTC
cdr3_aa: CSVEFGQGDNEQFF

d_call: -
v_call: TRBV6-6
j_call: TRBJ1-3
clone_size: -
cdr3_nt: TGTGCCAGCAGTTACTCGAAGGCGGACTCTGGAAACACCATATATTTT
cdr3_aa: CASSYSKADSGNTIYF

d_call: TRBD2
v_call: TRBV2
j_call: TRBJ2-3
clone_size: few
cdr3_nt: TGTGCCAGCATCGGGACTAGCTTCAGTCATACGCAGTATTTT
cdr3_aa: CASIGTSFSHTQYF

d_call: TRBD2
v_call: TRBV5-1
j_call: TRBJ2-3
clone_size: -
cdr3_nt: TGCGCCAGCAGCTTGTGGGGGACGGGAGGGAGCACAGATACGCAGTATTTT
cdr3_aa: CASSLWGTGGSTDTQYF